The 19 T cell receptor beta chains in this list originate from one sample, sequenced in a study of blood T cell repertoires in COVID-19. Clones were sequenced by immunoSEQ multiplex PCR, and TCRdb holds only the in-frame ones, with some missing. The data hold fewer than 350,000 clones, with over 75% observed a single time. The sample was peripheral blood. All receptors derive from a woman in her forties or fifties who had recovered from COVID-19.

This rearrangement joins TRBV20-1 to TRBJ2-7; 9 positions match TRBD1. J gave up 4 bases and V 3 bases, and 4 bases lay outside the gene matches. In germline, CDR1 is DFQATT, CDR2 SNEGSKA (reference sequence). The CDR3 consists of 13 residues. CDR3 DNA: TGCAGTGCTAGTACAGGGGGCGAGTACGAGCAGTACTTC. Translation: CSASTGGEYEQYF.

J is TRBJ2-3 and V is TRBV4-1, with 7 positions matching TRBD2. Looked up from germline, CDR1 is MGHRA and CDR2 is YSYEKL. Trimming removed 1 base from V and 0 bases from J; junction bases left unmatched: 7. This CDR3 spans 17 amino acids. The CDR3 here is CASSQGYGGGSTDTQYF. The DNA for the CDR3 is TGCGCCAGCAGCCAAGGGTACGGGGGAGGGAGCACAGATACGCAGTATTTT.

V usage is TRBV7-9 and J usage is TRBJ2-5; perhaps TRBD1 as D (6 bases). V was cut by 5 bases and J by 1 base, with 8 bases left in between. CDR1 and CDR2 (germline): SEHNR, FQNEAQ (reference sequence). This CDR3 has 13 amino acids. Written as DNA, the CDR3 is TGTGCCAGCAGCCAGGACAGCCAAGAGACCCAGTACTTC. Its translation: CASSQDSQETQYF.

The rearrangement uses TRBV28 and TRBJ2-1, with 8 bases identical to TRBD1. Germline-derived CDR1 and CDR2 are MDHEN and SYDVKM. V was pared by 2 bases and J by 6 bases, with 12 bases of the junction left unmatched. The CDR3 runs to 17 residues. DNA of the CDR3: TGTGCCAGCAGTTTACCCCAGGGACAGGTCAGCGGCAATGAGCAGTTCTTC. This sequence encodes CASSLPQGQVSGNEQFF.

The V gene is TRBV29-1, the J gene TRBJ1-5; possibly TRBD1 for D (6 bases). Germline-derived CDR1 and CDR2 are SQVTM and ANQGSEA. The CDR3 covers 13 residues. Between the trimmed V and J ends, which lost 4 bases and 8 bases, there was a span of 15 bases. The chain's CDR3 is CSVGLSRGEPQHF. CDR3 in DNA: TGCAGCGTTGGGCTTAGCAGGGGTGAGCCCCAGCATTTT. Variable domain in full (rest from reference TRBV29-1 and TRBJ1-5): SAVISQKPSRDICQRGTSLTIQCQVDSQVTMMFWYRQQPGQSLTLIATANQGSEATYESGFVIDKFPISRPNLTFSTLTVSNMSPEDSSIYLCSVGLSRGEPQHFGDGTRLSIL.

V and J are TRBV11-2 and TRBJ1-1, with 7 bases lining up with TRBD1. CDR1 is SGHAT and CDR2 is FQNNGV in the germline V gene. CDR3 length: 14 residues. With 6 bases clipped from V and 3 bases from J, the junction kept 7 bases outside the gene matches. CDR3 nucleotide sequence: TGTGCCAGCAGGGGACAGATAAAGGACACTGAAGCTTTCTTT. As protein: CASRGQIKDTEAFF.

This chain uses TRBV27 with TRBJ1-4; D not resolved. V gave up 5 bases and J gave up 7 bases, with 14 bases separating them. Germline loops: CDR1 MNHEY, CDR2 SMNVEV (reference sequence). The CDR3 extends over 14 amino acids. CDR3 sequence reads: CASSTSGFGEKLFF. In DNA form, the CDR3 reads TGTGCCAGCAGTACATCAGGCTTCGGTGAAAAACTGTTTTTT.

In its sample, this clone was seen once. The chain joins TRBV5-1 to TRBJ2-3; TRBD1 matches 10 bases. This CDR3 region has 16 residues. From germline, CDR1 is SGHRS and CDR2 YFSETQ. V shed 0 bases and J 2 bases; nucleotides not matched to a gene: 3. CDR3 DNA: TGCGCCAGCAGCTTGGGGGACAGGGGTTTCACAGATACGCAGTATTTT. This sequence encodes CASSLGDRGFTDTQYF.

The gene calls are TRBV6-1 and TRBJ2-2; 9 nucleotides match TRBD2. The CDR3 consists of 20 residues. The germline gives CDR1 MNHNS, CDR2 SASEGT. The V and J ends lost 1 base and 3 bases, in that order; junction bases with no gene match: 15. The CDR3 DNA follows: TGTGCCAGCAGTGAAGACGGCGGGAGGGCCAGGATTCGGGACACCGGGGAGCTGTTTTTT. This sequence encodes CASSEDGGRARIRDTGELFF.

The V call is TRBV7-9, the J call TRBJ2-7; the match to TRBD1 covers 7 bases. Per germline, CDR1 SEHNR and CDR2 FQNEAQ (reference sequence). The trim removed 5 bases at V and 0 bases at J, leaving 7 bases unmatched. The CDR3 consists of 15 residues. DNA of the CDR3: TGTGCCAGCAGCACAGGACAGGCGAGCTCCTACGAGCAGTACTTC. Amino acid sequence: CASSTGQASSYEQYF. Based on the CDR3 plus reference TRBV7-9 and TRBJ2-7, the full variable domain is DTGVSQNPRHKITKRGQNVTFRCDPISEHNRLYWYRQTLGQGPEFLTYFQNEAQLEKSRLLSDRFSAERPKGSFSTLEIQRTEQGDSAMYLCASSTGQASSYEQYFGPGTRLTVT.

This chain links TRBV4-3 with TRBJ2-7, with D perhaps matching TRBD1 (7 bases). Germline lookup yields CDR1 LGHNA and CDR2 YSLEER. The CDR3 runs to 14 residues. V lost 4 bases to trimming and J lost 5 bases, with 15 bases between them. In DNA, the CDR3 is TGCGCCAGCAGCCGGACGACAGGGAGGAACGAGCAGTACTTC. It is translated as CASSRTTGRNEQYF.

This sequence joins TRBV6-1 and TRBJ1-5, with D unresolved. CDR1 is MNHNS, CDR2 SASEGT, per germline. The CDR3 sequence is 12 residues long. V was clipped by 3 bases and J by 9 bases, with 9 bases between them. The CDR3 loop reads CASSDPGRPQHF. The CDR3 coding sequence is TGTGCCAGCAGTGATCCGGGTCGGCCCCAGCATTTT.

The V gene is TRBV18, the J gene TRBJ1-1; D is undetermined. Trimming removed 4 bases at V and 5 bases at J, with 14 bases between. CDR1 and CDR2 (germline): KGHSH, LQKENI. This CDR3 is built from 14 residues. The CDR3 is CASSQIGEETEAFF. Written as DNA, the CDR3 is TGTGCCAGCTCACAGATCGGGGAGGAAACTGAAGCTTTCTTT.

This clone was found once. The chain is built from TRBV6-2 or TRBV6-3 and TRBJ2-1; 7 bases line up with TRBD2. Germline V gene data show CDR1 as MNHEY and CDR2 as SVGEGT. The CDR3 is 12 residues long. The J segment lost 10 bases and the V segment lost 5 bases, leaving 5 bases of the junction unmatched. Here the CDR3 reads CASSQSGTEQFF. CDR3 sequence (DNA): TGTGCCAGCAGTCAAAGCGGGACCGAGCAGTTCTTC.

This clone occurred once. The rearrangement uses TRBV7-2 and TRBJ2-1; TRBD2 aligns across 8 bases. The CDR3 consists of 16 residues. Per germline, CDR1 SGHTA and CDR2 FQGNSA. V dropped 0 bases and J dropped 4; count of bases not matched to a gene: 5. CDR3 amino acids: CASSLAASGLYNEQFF. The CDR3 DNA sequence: TGTGCCAGCAGCTTAGCGGCTAGCGGGTTATACAATGAGCAGTTCTTC.

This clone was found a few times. CDR3 residues: CASSLYRHTGELFF. Written as DNA, the CDR3 is TGTGCCAGCAGCTTGTACAGACACACCGGGGAGCTGTTTTTT. The gene calls are TRBV7-2 and TRBJ2-2; D remains ambiguous. Germline V gene sequence: CDR1 SGHTA, CDR2 FQGNSA. The CDR3 is 14 amino acids. V shed 3 bases and J shed 3 bases, with 8 bases lying between them.

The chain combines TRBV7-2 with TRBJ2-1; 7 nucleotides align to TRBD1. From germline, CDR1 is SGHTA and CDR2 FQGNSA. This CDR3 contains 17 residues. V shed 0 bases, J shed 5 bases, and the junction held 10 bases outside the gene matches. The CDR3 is CASSLAPGTASHNEQFF. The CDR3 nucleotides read TGTGCCAGCAGCTTAGCACCGGGGACAGCCAGTCACAATGAGCAGTTCTTC.

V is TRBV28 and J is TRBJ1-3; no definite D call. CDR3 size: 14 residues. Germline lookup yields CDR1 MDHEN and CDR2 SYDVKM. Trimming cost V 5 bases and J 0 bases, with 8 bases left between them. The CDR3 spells CASSPDISGNTIYF. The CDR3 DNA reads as TGTGCCAGCAGTCCCGACATCTCTGGAAACACCATATATTTT.

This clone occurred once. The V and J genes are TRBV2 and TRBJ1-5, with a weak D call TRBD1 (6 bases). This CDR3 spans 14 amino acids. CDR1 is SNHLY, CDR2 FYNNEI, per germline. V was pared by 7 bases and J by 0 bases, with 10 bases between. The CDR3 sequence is CASKDRYSNQPQHF. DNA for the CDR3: TGTGCCAGCAAGGACAGATATAGCAATCAGCCCCAGCATTTT.